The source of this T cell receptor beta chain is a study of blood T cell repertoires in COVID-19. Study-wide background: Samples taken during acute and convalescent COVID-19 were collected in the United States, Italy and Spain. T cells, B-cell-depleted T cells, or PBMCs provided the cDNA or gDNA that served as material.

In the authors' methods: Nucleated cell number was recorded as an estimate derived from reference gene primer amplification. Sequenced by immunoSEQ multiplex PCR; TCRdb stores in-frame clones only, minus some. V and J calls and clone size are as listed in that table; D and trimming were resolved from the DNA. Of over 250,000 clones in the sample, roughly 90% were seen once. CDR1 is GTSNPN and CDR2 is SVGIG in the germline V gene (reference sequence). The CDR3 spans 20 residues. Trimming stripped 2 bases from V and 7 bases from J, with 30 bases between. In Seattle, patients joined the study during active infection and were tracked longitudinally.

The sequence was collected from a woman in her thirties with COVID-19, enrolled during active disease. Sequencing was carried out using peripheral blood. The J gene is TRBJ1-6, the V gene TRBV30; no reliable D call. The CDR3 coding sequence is TGTGCCTGGAGTTATCAGACTTTCCAAACTCGAGATAGACCCAATTCACCCCTCCACTTT. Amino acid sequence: CAWSYQTFQTRDRPNSPLHF. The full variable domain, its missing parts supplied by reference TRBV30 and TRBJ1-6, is SQTIHQWPATLVQPVGSPLSLECTVEGTSNPNLYWYRQAAGRGLQLLFYSVGIGQISSEVPQNLSASRPQDRQFILSSKKLLLSDSGFYLCAWSYQTFQTRDRPNSPLHFGNGTRLTVT.